The 3 T cell receptor beta chains in this list originate from one sample, sequenced in a study of shared clonotypes between healthy human individuals (TCRdb year 2020). Libraries were constructed by the immunoSEQ multiplex PCR assay. TCRdb limited this immuneACCESS table to in-frame rearrangements with V and J called. A share of clones is missing; checked studies link under half to unresolved V genes, and the rest is unexplained. The sample data list about 1 million clones, and 75% of these were observed just once. The ten top clones hold over 1.3% of the sample. The sample consisted of memory CD4+ T cells sorted from blood. What the cell subset or site label conveys for this sample: CD45RA-negative fraction. The receptors come from a man between 18 and 29 years old in good health.

V and J are TRBV7-9 and TRBJ2-1; TRBD2 aligns across 14 bases. Germline lookup yields CDR1 SEHNR and CDR2 FQNEAQ (reference sequence). This CDR3 region has 17 residues. Germline trimming cut 3 bases from V and 3 bases from J; bases unmatched to any gene: 4. The CDR3 nucleotides are TGTGCCAGCAGCTTGACTAGCGGGGGGGTCCTCTACAATGAGCAGTTCTTC. This codes for CASSLTSGGVLYNEQFF.

This chain uses TRBV27 with TRBJ1-6; no definite D call. Trimming shortened V by 2 bases and J by 10 bases, and 3 bases separated the two germline ends. CDR1 MNHEY and CDR2 SMNVEV come from the germline V gene (reference sequence). The CDR3 consists of 11 residues. The CDR3 spells CASSLGSPLHF. The CDR3 nucleotides read TGTGCCAGCAGTTTAGGATCACCCCTCCACTTT.

Remarks on this clone: The identical CDR3 is also encoded by other nucleotide sequences in the sample. The chain couples TRBV14 to TRBJ1-1; D unclear. Germline assignment: CDR1 SGHDN and CDR2 FVKESK. CDR3 length: 15 residues. Trimming removed 0 bases from V and 2 bases from J, with 10 bases in between. CDR3 sequence (DNA): TGTGCCAGCAGCCAAGAGGGGAACAGAAACACTGAAGCTTTCTTT. It specifies CASSQEGNRNTEAFF.